The sequence of this T cell receptor beta chain was determined in a study of PD-1 blockade in classical Hodgkin lymphoma. Study details: Patients were given intravenous nivolumab, 3 mg/kg, every 2 weeks.

Study observations and caveats: The authors have not defined what causes the repertoire differences, possibly disease activity or prior therapy.

After autologous stem cell transplantation all patients relapsed, and prior brentuximab vedotin exposure differed between cohorts. V lost 6 bases and J lost 2, with 17 bases in between. Germline V gene data show CDR1 as LNHDA and CDR2 as SQIVND (reference sequence). CDR3 length equals 16 residues. Assay used: immunoSEQ multiplex PCR; TCRdb lists only in-frame clones, some missing. Found here are about 39,000 clones, about nine tenths of them singletons; the top ten hold just over 9%. With regard to this clone: The antigen is not known.

The source of this sequence is a human donor with classical Hodgkin lymphoma. The genes are TRBV19 and TRBJ1-3; D not certain. Sample: peripheral blood mononuclear cells (PBMCs), taken at baseline. In nucleotides, the CDR3 is TGTGCCAGTAGCCTACGTACTGGCGGGGCTGGAAACACCATATATTTT. It translates to CASSLRTGGAGNTIYF.